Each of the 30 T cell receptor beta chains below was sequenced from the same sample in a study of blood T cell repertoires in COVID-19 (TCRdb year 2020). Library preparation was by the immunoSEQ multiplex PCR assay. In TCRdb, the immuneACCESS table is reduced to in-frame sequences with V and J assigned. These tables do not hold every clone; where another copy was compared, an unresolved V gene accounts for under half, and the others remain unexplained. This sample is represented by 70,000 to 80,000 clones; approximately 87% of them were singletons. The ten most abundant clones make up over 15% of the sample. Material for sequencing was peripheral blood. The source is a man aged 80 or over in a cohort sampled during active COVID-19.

CDR3 nucleotide sequence: TGTGCCAGCAGCGTATCAGGGGGGTATGAAAAACTGTTTTTT. It encodes CASSVSGGYEKLFF. The gene calls are TRBV9 and TRBJ1-4; 7 bases match TRBD1. This CDR3 is 14 amino acids long. V lost 1 base to trimming and J lost 6 bases; unmatched junction nucleotides: 3. Germline V gives CDR1 SGDLS, CDR2 YYNGEE.

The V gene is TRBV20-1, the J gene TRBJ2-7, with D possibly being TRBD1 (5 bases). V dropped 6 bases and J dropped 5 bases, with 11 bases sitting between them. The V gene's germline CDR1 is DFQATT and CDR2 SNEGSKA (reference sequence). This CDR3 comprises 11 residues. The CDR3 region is CSAQQGDEQYV. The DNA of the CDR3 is TGCAGTGCACAGCAGGGTGACGAGCAGTACGTC.

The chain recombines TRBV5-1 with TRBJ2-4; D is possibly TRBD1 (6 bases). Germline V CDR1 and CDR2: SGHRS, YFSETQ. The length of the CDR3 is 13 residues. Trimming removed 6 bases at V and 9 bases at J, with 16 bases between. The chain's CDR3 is CASKESGQVIQYF. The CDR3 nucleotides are TGCGCCAGCAAGGAATCGGGACAAGTCATTCAGTACTTC.

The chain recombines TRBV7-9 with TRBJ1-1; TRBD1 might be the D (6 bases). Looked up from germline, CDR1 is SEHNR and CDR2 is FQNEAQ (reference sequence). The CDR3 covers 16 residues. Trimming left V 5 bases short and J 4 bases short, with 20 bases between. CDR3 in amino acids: CASSPPRGGAATEAFF. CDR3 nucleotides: TGTGCCAGCAGCCCACCTAGGGGGGGCGCTGCCACTGAAGCTTTCTTT.

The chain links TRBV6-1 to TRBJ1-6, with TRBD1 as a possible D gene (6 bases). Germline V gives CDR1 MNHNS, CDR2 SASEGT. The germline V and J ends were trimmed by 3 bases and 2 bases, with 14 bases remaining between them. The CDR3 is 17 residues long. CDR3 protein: CASSDLGAVPYNSPLHF. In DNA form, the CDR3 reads TGTGCCAGCAGTGATTTGGGGGCCGTCCCCTATAATTCACCCCTCCACTTT.

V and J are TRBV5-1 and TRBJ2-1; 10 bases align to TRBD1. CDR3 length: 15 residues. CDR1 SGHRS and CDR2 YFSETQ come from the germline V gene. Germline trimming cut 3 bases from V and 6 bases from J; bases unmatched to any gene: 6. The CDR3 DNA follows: TGCGCCAGCAGCTCCACGGGACAGGGGATCAATGAGCAGTTCTTC. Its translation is CASSSTGQGINEQFF.

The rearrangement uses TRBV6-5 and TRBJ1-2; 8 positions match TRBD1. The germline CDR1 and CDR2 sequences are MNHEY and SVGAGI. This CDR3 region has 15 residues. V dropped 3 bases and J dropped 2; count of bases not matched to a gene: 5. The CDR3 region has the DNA TGTGCCAGCAGTTATACAGGGGGAGCGAACTATGGCTACACCTTC. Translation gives CASSYTGGANYGYTF.

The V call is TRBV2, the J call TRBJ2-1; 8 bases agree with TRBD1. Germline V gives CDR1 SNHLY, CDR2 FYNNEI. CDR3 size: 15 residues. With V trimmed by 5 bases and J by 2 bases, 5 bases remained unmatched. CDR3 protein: CASSTDRGPYNEQFF. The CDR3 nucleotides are TGTGCCAGCAGTACCGACAGGGGCCCCTACAATGAGCAGTTCTTC.

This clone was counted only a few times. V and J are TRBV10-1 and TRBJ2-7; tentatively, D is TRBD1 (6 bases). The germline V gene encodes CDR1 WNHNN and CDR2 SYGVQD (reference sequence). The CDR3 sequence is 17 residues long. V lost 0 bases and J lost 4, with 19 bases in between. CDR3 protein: CASSESRDEGESYEQYF. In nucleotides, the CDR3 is TGCGCCAGCAGTGAGTCCCGCGATGAGGGGGAGTCTTACGAGCAGTACTTC.

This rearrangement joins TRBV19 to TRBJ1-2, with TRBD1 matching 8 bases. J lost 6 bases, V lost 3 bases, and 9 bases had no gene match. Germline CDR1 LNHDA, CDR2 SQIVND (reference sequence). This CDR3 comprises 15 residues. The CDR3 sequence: CASSMVDRVGHGYTF. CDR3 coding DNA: TGTGCCAGTAGTATGGTGGACAGGGTTGGGCATGGCTACACCTTC.

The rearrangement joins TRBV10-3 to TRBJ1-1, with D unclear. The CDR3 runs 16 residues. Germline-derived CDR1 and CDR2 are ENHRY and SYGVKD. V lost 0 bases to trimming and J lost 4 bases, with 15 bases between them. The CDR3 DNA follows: TGTGCCATCAGTGAGTCTCCGGTGAGGGTGGGCACTGAAGCTTTCTTT. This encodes CAISESPVRVGTEAFF.

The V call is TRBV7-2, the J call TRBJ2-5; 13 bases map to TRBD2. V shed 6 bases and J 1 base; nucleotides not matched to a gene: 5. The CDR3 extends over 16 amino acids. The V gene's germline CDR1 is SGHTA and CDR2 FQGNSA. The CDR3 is CASRQLAGGLQETQYF. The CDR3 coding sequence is TGTGCCAGCAGACAACTAGCGGGGGGGCTCCAAGAGACCCAGTACTTC.

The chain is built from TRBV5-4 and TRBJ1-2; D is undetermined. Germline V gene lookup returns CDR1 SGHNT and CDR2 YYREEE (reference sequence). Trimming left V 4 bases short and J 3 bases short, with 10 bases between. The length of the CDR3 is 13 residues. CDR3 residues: CASSPRQDYGYTF. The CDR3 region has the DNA TGTGCCAGCAGCCCACGACAAGACTATGGCTACACCTTC.

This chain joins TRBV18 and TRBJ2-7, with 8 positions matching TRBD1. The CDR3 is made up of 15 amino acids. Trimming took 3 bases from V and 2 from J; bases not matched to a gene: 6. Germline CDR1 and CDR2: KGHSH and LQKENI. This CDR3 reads CASSPLPGQAYEQYV. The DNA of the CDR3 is TGTGCCAGCTCACCTTTACCGGGACAGGCCTACGAGCAGTACGTC.

This CDR3 reads CATMASGGPNTGELFF. The CDR3 DNA follows: TGTGCCACCATGGCTAGCGGGGGCCCGAACACCGGGGAGCTGTTTTTT. The chain combines TRBV24-1 with TRBJ2-2, with 10 bases identical to TRBD2. Germline trimming cut 8 bases from V and 0 bases from J; bases unmatched to any gene: 5. The CDR3 totals 16 residues. Germline V lookup: CDR1 KGHDR, CDR2 SFDVKD.

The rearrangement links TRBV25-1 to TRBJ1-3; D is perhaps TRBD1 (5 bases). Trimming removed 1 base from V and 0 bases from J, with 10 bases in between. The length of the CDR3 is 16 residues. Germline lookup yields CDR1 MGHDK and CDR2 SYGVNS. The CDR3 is CASSELRGISGNTIYF. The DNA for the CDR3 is TGTGCCAGCAGTGAATTGCGGGGGATCTCTGGAAACACCATATATTTT.

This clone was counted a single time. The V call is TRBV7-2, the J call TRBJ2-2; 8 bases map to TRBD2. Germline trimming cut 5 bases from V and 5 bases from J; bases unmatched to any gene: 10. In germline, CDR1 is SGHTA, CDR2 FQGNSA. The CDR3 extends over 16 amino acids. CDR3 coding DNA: TGTGCCAGCAGCATAAAGAGCGGGGGCCCAACCGGGGAGCTGTTTTTT. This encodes CASSIKSGGPTGELFF. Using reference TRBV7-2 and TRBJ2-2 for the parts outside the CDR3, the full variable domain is GAGVSQSPSNKVTEKGKDVELRCDPISGHTALYWYRQSLGQGLEFLIYFQGNSAPDKSGLPSDRFSAERTGGSVSTLTIQRTQQEDSAVYLCASSIKSGGPTGELFFGEGSRLTVL.

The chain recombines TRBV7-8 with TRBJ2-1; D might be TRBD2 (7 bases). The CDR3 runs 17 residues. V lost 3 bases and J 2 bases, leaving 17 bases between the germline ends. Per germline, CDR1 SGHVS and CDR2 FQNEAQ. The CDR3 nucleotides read TGTGCCAGCAGCTTGGGGGGGGCCTGGGAGGCCTACAATGAGCAGTTCTTC. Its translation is CASSLGGAWEAYNEQFF.

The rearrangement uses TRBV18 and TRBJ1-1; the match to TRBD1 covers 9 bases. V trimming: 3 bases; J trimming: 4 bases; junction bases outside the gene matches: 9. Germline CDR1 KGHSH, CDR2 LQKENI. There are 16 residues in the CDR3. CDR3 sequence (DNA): TGTGCCAGCTCACCTATACGGACAGGGGCAGTCACTGAAGCTTTCTTT. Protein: CASSPIRTGAVTEAFF.

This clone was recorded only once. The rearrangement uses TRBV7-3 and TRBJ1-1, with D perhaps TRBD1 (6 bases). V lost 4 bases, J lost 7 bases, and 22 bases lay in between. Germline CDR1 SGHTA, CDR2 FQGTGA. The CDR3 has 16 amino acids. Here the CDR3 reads CASSSTSQGSHGEAFF. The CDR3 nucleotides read TGTGCCAGCAGCTCCACGTCCCAGGGGTCACACGGTGAAGCTTTCTTT.

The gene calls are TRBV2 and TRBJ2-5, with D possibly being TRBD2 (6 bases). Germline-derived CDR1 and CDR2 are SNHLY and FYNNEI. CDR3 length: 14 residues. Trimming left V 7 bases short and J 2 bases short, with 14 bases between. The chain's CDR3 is CASTRVAAQETQYF. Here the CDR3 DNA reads TGTGCCAGCACCAGAGTAGCGGCACAAGAGACCCAGTACTTC.

The chain's CDR3 is CASSFRGTGGIETQYF. CDR3 nucleotide sequence: TGTGCCAGCAGCTTCAGGGGGACAGGGGGTATTGAGACCCAGTACTTC. V gene TRBV5-6 combines with J gene TRBJ2-5, with 11 bases matching TRBD1. The J segment lost 5 bases and the V segment lost 2 bases, leaving 8 bases of the junction unmatched. From germline, CDR1 is SGHDT and CDR2 YYEEEE. CDR3 length equals 16 residues.

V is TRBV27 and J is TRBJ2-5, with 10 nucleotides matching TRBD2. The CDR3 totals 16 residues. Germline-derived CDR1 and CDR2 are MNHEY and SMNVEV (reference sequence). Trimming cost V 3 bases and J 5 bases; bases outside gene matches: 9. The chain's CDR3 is CASSFMASGGRETQYF. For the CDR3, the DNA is TGTGCCAGCAGTTTTATGGCTAGCGGGGGTCGGGAGACCCAGTACTTC.

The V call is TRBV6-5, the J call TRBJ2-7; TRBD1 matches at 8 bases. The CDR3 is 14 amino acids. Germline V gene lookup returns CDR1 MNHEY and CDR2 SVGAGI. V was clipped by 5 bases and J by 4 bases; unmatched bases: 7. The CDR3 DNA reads TGTGCCAGCAGTCAGCAGGGGGCCCCGTACGAGCAGTACTTC. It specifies CASSQQGAPYEQYF.

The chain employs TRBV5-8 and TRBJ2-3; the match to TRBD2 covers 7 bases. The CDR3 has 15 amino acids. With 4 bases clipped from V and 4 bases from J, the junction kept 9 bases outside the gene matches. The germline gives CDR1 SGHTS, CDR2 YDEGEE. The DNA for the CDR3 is TGTGCCAGCAGCCAACGACTAGCTCAGGCAGATACGCAGTATTTT. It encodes CASSQRLAQADTQYF.

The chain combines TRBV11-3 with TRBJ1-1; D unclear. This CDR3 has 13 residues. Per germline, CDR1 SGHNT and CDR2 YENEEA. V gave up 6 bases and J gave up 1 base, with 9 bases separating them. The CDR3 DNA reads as TGTGCCAGCAGTCCGACGGGGAACACTGAAGCTTTCTTT. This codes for CASSPTGNTEAFF.

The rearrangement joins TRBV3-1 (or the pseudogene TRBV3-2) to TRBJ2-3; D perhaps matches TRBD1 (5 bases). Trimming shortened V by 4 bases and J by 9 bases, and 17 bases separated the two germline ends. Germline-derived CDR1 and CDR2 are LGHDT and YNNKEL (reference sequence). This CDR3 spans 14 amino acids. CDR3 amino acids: CASSLDPFGATQYF. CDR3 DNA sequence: TGTGCCAGCAGCCTGGATCCATTTGGGGCCACGCAGTATTTT.

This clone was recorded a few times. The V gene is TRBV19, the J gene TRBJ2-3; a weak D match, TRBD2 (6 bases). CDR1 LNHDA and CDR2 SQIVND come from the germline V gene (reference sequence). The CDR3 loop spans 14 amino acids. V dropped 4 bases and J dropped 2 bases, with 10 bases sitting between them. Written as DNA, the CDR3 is TGTGCCAGTAGTAGGGACTTGATCACAGATACGCAGTATTTT. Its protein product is CASSRDLITDTQYF. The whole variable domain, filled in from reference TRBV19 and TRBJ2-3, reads DGGITQSPKYLFRKEGQNVTLSCEQNLNHDAMYWYRQDPGQGLRLIYYSQIVNDFQKGDIAEGYSVSREKKESFPLTVTSAQKNPTAFYLCASSRDLITDTQYFGPGTRLTVL.

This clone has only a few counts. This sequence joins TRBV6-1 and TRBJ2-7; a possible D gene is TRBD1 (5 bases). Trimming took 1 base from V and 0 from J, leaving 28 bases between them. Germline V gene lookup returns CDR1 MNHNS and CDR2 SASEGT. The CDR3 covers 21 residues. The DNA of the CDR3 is TGTGCCAGCAGTGAAGTTCGCAGGGCTTTTGAGATATGGTTACACTCCTACGAGCAGTACTTC. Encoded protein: CASSEVRRAFEIWLHSYEQYF.

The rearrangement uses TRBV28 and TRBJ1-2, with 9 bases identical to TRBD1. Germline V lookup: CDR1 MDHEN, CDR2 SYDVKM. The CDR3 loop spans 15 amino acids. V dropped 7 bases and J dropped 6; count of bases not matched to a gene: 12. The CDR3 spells CASKPGGTGRNGYTF. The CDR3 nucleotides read TGTGCCAGCAAACCCGGCGGGACAGGGAGGAATGGCTACACCTTC.